One sample yielded the 20 T cell receptor beta chains listed below, sequenced in a study of shared clonotypes between healthy human individuals. Assay used: immunoSEQ multiplex PCR; TCRdb lists only in-frame clones, some missing. The sample contains approximately 2,300,000 clones, roughly 92% of which appear only once. The sequenced material came from naive CD4+ T cells from PBMCs. Subset denoted: CD45RA+ positively selected. Every receptor here comes from a man aged 18-30 years in good health. Some clones in this sample may be carry-over from other donors' samples.

The rearrangement uses TRBV29-1 and TRBJ2-3; D is unclear. The CDR3 length is 14 residues. Trimming took 6 bases from V and 10 from J, leaving 23 bases between them. In germline, CDR1 is SQVTM, CDR2 ANQGSEA. In nucleotides, the CDR3 is TGCAGCGTAGGACCGCTGGCCTATCGCGGAGCGCAGTATTTT. Its translation: CSVGPLAYRGAQYF.

The chain combines TRBV6-4 with TRBJ2-3; D unclear. This CDR3 has 13 residues. The V gene's germline CDR1 is MRHNA and CDR2 SNTAGT. Trimming took off 10 bases at V and 7 bases at J, with 18 bases between the two ends. The CDR3 region is CATQGPGRNTQYF. The CDR3 nucleotides are TGTGCCACCCAAGGCCCGGGCCGGAATACGCAGTATTTT.

This clone turned up a few times. The chain recombines TRBV6-5 with TRBJ1-1; 8 positions agree with TRBD1. Trimming cost V 7 bases and J 4 bases; bases outside gene matches: 5. This CDR3 has 13 residues. Germline CDR1 MNHEY, CDR2 SVGAGI. CDR3 sequence (DNA): TGTGCCAGCACCCTACAGGGGGGCACTGAAGCTTTCTTT. Translating gives CASTLQGGTEAFF.

With regard to this clone: Mismatch with germline at one junction end may stem from a read error. The genes are TRBV7-2 and TRBJ2-1; tentatively, D is TRBD1 (5 bases). The germline gives CDR1 SGHTA, CDR2 FQGNSA. CDR3 length: 18 residues. In nucleotides, the CDR3 is TGTGCCAGCAGCCCCGGATCAGACAGAACCCCCTCCAACAATGAGCAGTTCTTC. It codes for CASSPGSDRTPSNNEQFF.

The chain couples TRBV5-4 to TRBJ1-1, with D possibly being TRBD1 (6 bases). The CDR3 sequence is 16 residues long. Per the germline V gene, CDR1 is SGHNT and CDR2 is YYREEE (reference sequence). V shed 4 bases and J shed 3 bases, with 19 bases lying between them. The DNA for the CDR3 is TGTGCCAGCAGCCAAGATGGGTTCGCAGGGGACACTGAAGCTTTCTTT. Translated, it gives CASSQDGFAGDTEAFF.

Only one count was recorded for this clone. The V and J genes are TRBV7-2 and TRBJ1-2, with 10 bases that match TRBD1. Unmatched junction bases numbered 14, after V lost 2 bases and J lost 5 bases. The CDR3 runs to 18 residues. The germline CDR1 and CDR2 sequences are SGHTA and FQGNSA. The CDR3 protein is CASSLSSSGQGVGYGYTF. The CDR3 DNA is TGTGCCAGCAGCTTAAGTTCATCCGGACAGGGGGTAGGATATGGCTACACCTTC.

The chain recombines TRBV19 with TRBJ2-7; possibly TRBD2 for D (5 bases). Germline V lookup: CDR1 LNHDA, CDR2 SQIVND (reference sequence). The V end was cut by 2 bases, the J end by 0 bases, with 8 bases between. This CDR3 region has 14 residues. The CDR3: CASSISTSSYEQYF. CDR3 DNA: TGTGCCAGTAGTATATCTACTAGCTCCTACGAGCAGTACTTC.

The J gene is TRBJ2-7, the V gene TRBV27; no definite D call. The germline V gene has CDR1 MNHEY and CDR2 SMNVEV (reference sequence). CDR3 size: 13 residues. V lost 5 bases to trimming and J lost 9 bases, with 17 bases between them. The CDR3 is CASSIRPNNRQYF. The DNA of the CDR3 is TGTGCCAGCAGTATCCGGCCAAACAACCGGCAGTACTTC.

This clone has more than one count but fewer than ten. The junction shows a germline mismatch at one end, possibly a read error. The chain has TRBV6-1 and TRBJ1-1; no definite D call. The germline V gene has CDR1 MNHNS and CDR2 SASEGT. The CDR3 spans 10 residues. The CDR3 protein is CASSGYTEVF. The DNA for the CDR3 is TGTGCCAGCAGTGGGTATACGGAGGTCTTT.

The rearrangement links TRBV18 to TRBJ1-2; no clear D. This CDR3 comprises 14 residues. V was clipped by 3 bases and J by 8 bases, with 16 bases between them. Germline CDR1 is KGHSH and CDR2 is LQKENI. The CDR3 loop reads CASSPSRSLWGYTF. The CDR3 DNA reads as TGTGCCAGCTCACCCTCTAGAAGTTTGTGGGGCTACACCTTC.

V is TRBV29-1 and J is TRBJ1-1, with a weak D call TRBD1 (6 bases). V lost 8 bases to trimming and J lost 4 bases, with 17 bases between them. The V gene's germline CDR1 is SQVTM and CDR2 ANQGSEA. This CDR3 is 13 amino acids long. The CDR3 nucleotides read TGCAGCTCTTTTGGGGGCACGGTCACTGAAGCTTTCTTT. The encoded protein is CSSFGGTVTEAFF.

CDR3 region: CASSAWTSGSQETQYF. CDR3 sequence (DNA): TGTGCCAGCAGCGCCTGGACTAGCGGGAGTCAAGAGACCCAGTACTTC. This chain connects TRBV9 to TRBJ2-5; 13 bases map to TRBD2. Losses at the gene ends were 3 bases for V and 2 bases for J; bases not matched to a gene: 4. CDR3 length: 16 amino acids. Germline CDR1 SGDLS, CDR2 YYNGEE.

The chain joins TRBV18 to TRBJ2-1; D gene ambiguous. V lost 4 bases, J lost 12 bases, and 13 bases lay in between. The germline V gene has CDR1 KGHSH and CDR2 LQKENI. The CDR3 spans 12 residues. The CDR3 region is CASSQDQSWQFF. CDR3 nucleotides: TGTGCCAGCTCACAAGATCAATCTTGGCAGTTCTTC.

V usage is TRBV19 and J usage is TRBJ2-1, with D uncertain. Per germline, CDR1 LNHDA and CDR2 SQIVND (reference sequence). Deletions cut 6 bases from V and 0 bases from J, with 9 bases between. The CDR3 is made up of 14 amino acids. The CDR3 nucleotides are TGTGCCAGTAGAGTCCAAAGCTCCTACAATGAGCAGTTCTTC. Translating it yields CASRVQSSYNEQFF.

This chain connects TRBV30 to TRBJ2-3; the D gene is possibly TRBD2 (5 bases). The CDR3 has 15 residues. Germline V gives CDR1 GTSNPN, CDR2 SVGIG (reference sequence). Trimming cost V 2 bases and J 0 bases, with 12 bases left between them. This chain's CDR3 is CAWSYRGTSTDTQYF. CDR3 nucleotides: TGTGCCTGGAGTTATCGGGGAACTAGCACAGATACGCAGTATTTT.

The rearrangement uses TRBV18 and TRBJ2-7; 8 nucleotides line up with TRBD1. From germline, CDR1 is KGHSH and CDR2 LQKENI. The CDR3 consists of 14 residues. The junction had 5 bases not matched to a gene; V was cut back by 5 bases and J by 2 bases. The chain's CDR3 is CASSAGTGPYEQYF. In DNA form, the CDR3 reads TGTGCCAGCTCAGCCGGGACAGGCCCCTACGAGCAGTACTTC.

The gene calls are TRBV18 and TRBJ2-1, with 7 nucleotides matching TRBD2. Per germline, CDR1 KGHSH and CDR2 LQKENI. V gave up 6 bases and J gave up 6 bases; unmatched junction bases: 14. CDR3 size: 16 residues. CDR3 coding DNA: TGTGCCAGCTCTCCTCCCGGGTGGCGGGAGCGCAATGAGCAGTTCTTC. It yields the protein CASSPPGWRERNEQFF.

This sequence joins TRBV19 and TRBJ2-1; tentative D call: TRBD2 (6 bases). Germline CDR1 and CDR2: LNHDA and SQIVND (reference sequence). V shed 4 bases and J shed 7 bases, with 23 bases lying between them. The CDR3 contains 17 residues. The CDR3 DNA is TGTGCCAGTAGTACTTACCCGGGACTTCATCCAGAGAATGAGCAGTTCTTC. It is translated as CASSTYPGLHPENEQFF. Based on the CDR3 plus reference TRBV19 and TRBJ2-1, the full variable domain is DGGITQSPKYLFRKEGQNVTLSCEQNLNHDAMYWYRQDPGQGLRLIYYSQIVNDFQKGDIAEGYSVSREKKESFPLTVTSAQKNPTAFYLCASSTYPGLHPENEQFFGPGTRLTVL.

V is TRBV5-1 and J is TRBJ1-4; maybe TRBD1 (6 bases). In germline, CDR1 is SGHRS, CDR2 YFSETQ. The V end lost 4 bases, the J end lost 3 bases, and 13 bases lay between the germline ends. This CDR3 region has 15 residues. The CDR3, as DNA: TGCGCCAGCAGCATCACAGGGCTCCCTAATGAAAAACTGTTTTTT. It is translated as CASSITGLPNEKLFF. The whole variable domain, filled in from reference TRBV5-1 and TRBJ1-4, reads KAGVTQTPRYLIKTRGQQVTLSCSPISGHRSVSWYQQTPGQGLQFLFEYFSETQRNKGNFPGRFSGRQFSNSRSEMNVSTLELGDSALYLCASSITGLPNEKLFFGSGTQLSVL.

DNA for the CDR3: TGTGCCAGCTCACCGAATGGGTCTGGAAACACCATATATTTT. Translated: CASSPNGSGNTIYF. V and J are TRBV18 and TRBJ1-3, with D unclear. The V and J ends lost 3 bases and 1 base respectively, with 7 bases between them. The germline V gene has CDR1 KGHSH and CDR2 LQKENI. The CDR3 loop spans 14 amino acids.